This TCR beta chain originates from a study of blood T cell repertoires in COVID-19. Looking at the study overall: The United States, Italy and Spain supplied acute and convalescent COVID-19 samples.

Trimming pared 5 bases from V and 1 base from J, leaving 15 bases between. The CDR3 extends over 17 amino acids. The germline CDR1 and CDR2 sequences are MNHEY and SMNVEV (reference sequence). In the authors' workflow: It was from reference gene primer amplification that nucleated cell counts were estimated. Measured with immunoSEQ multiplex PCR; TCRdb has only the in-frame clones, and not every one. Clone size and the V and J calls come from that table; the DNA yielded D and trimming. This table has fewer than 250,000 clones, roughly nine tenths appearing once. The clonotype comes from a man between 65 and 85 years old with acute or convalescent COVID-19. Sequences were obtained from peripheral blood. The chain recombines TRBV27 with TRBJ2-6; D is undetermined. CDR3 bases: TGTGCCAGCAGTCTCCGGCACACAGCTTCTGGGGCCAACGTCCTGACTTTC. It translates to CASSLRHTASGANVLTF.